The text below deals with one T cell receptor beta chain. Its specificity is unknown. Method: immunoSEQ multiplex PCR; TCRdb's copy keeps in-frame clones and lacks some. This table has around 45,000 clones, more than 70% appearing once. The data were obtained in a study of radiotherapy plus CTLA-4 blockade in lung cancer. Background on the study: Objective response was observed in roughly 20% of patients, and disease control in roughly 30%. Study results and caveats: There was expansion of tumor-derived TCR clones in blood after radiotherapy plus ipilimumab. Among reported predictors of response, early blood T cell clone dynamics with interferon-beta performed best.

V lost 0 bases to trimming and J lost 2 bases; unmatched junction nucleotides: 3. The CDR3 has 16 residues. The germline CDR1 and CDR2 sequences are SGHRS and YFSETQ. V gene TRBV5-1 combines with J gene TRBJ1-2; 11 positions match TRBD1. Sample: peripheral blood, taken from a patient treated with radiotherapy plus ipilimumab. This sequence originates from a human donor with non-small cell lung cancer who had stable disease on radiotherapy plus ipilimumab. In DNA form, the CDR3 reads TGCGCCAGCAGCTTGGAGGGACAGGGGGGCAACTATGGCTACACCTTC. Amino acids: CASSLEGQGGNYGYTF.